This T cell receptor (beta chain) was recovered during a study of T cell repertoires in cytomegalovirus infection. Overall study: CMV infection together with matching HLA type was indicated by public TCR beta signatures.

Regarding the study as a whole: Cumulative frequency (of public TCR beta family members) identified carriers of CMV plus the relevant HLA.

Trimming stripped 5 bases from V and 4 bases from J, with 17 bases between. Germline values: CDR1 SGHNT, CDR2 YENEEA. The CDR3 is 15 residues long. TCRdb re-derived calls from the reads in MiXCR, one entry per CDR3 protein. Of fewer than 550,000 distinct CDR3 sequences in the sample, roughly 30% are singletons; the top ten hold roughly 13%. This clonotype was observed many times. Its specificity is not known. The sample was PBMCs. The chain joins TRBV11-3 to TRBJ2-5; D might be TRBD1 (6 bases). This receptor was obtained from a human donor in good health (CMV status not recorded). Some clones in this sample may be carry-over from other donors' samples. For the CDR3, the DNA is TGTGCCAGCAGCCCCTCCAGGGGTGGTGGAGAGACCCAGTACTTC. This sequence encodes CASSPSRGGGETQYF.